The next 7 T cell receptor beta chains were all read from a single sample in a study of T-cell reconstitution after alpha-beta-depleted transplantation in children. The TCRbeta library incorporated unique molecular identifiers. TCRdb independently ran MiXCR on the PCR reads; one entry per CDR3 protein. The sample has about 980,000 distinct CDR3 sequences; roughly 29% are singletons. The sequencing here drew on PBMCs, mostly from graft donor cells, taken 360 days after TCRalphabeta/CD19-depleted stem cell transplant. The receptors stem from a boy less than two years old who had a stem cell transplant for SCID, so the T cells may come from the graft donor.

The chain couples TRBV28 to TRBJ2-7; 12 nucleotides agree with TRBD2. Trimming removed 6 bases from V and 4 bases from J; junction bases left unmatched: 7. Germline-derived CDR1 and CDR2 are MDHEN and SYDVKM. This CDR3 is 15 amino acids long. The CDR3 loop reads CASSQSSGGVYEQYF. CDR3 DNA: TGTGCCAGCAGCCAATCTAGCGGGGGGGTTTACGAGCAGTACTTC.

The chain joins TRBV7-6 to TRBJ1-5; TRBD1 is a possible D gene (5 bases). Trimming removed 1 base from V and 4 bases from J, with 11 bases in between. CDR1 and CDR2 (germline): SGHVS, FNYEAQ. This CDR3 is 15 amino acids long. The CDR3 loop reads CASSLDGTYNQPQHF. The CDR3 DNA follows: TGTGCCAGCAGCTTAGACGGGACTTATAATCAGCCCCAGCATTTT. Full variable domain (outside the CDR3, taken from reference TRBV7-6 and TRBJ1-5): GAGVSQSPRYKVTKRGQDVALRCDPISGHVSLYWYRQALGQGPEFLTYFNYEAQQDKSGLPNDRFSAERPEGSISTLTIQRTEQRDSAMYRCASSLDGTYNQPQHFGDGTRLSIL.

The chain recombines TRBV5-1 with TRBJ2-7, with 10 bases aligning to TRBD1. V was clipped by 0 bases and J by 6 bases; unmatched bases: 9. This CDR3 has 16 residues. Germline values: CDR1 SGHRS, CDR2 YFSETQ. This CDR3 reads CASSLAGTGASGEQYF. CDR3 coding DNA: TGCGCCAGCAGCTTGGCCGGGACAGGGGCCTCGGGCGAGCAGTACTTC.

CDR3 DNA: TGTGCCAGCAGTCCCAAGGCAGCGGGGGATGAGCAGTTCTTC. Translation: CASSPKAAGDEQFF. The gene calls are TRBV12-3 or TRBV12-4 and TRBJ2-1, with 8 positions matching TRBD2. Unmatched junction bases numbered 8, after V lost 5 bases and J lost 8 bases. This CDR3 is built from 14 residues.

This clonotype was recorded a few times. The chain uses TRBV29-1 and TRBJ2-7; D is unresolved. With 1 base removed from V and 2 bases from J, the gap between germline ends came to 9 bases. Germline V gives CDR1 SQVTM, CDR2 ANQGSEA. The CDR3 loop spans 13 amino acids. The DNA for the CDR3 is TGCAGCGTTGAAGGAGGTCGACCCTACGAGCAGTACTTC. Translated, it gives CSVEGGRPYEQYF.

The chain has TRBV20-1 and TRBJ1-5; possibly TRBD1 for D (5 bases). Germline V gives CDR1 DFQATT, CDR2 SNEGSKA (reference sequence). The CDR3 sequence is 14 residues long. V was clipped by 3 bases and J by 2 bases, with 11 bases between them. The CDR3 sequence is CSASRGGGNQPQHF. In DNA form, the CDR3 reads TGCAGTGCTAGCCGGGGGGGAGGCAATCAGCCCCAGCATTTT.

This clonotype was detected a few times. This chain uses TRBV12-3 or TRBV12-4 with TRBJ2-3, with 10 positions matching TRBD2. CDR3 length: 16 residues. Trimming removed 6 bases from V and 0 bases from J; junction bases left unmatched: 6. CDR3 DNA sequence: TGTGCCAGCAGCGATAGCGGGGGGCCTAGCACAGATACGCAGTATTTT. It specifies CASSDSGGPSTDTQYF.